Below, 9 T cell receptor beta chains from the same sample are listed, as sequenced in a study of cytomegalovirus exposure and HLA in healthy donors. TCRdb keeps only in-frame clones here, not all; method: immunoSEQ multiplex PCR. The sample carries about 240,000 clones, approximately 86% recorded once. The sequencing input was PBMCs. The receptors come from a woman in her thirties in good health and CMV-seropositive.

The chain links TRBV5-1 to TRBJ2-5; the D gene is possibly TRBD1 (7 bases). CDR1 is SGHRS, CDR2 YFSETQ, per germline. The V gene lost 7 bases and the J gene lost 3 bases, with 16 bases spanning the gap. This CDR3 has 14 amino acids. CDR3 amino acids: CASGPVRGEETQYF. CDR3 in DNA: TGCGCCAGCGGACCTGTCAGGGGGGAAGAGACCCAGTACTTC.

The rearrangement links TRBV19 to TRBJ1-1; possibly TRBD1 for D (6 bases). This CDR3 has 14 amino acids. The V end lost 5 bases, the J end lost 4 bases, and 14 bases lay between the germline ends. Germline V lookup: CDR1 LNHDA, CDR2 SQIVND (reference sequence). CDR3 residues: CASSQGGGGTEAFF. CDR3 in DNA: TGTGCCAGTAGTCAGGGAGGGGGAGGCACTGAAGCTTTCTTT.

This chain connects TRBV19 to TRBJ1-2; 9 bases are shared with TRBD1. This CDR3 is built from 13 residues. V dropped 3 bases and J dropped 8; count of bases not matched to a gene: 4. The germline V gene has CDR1 LNHDA and CDR2 SQIVND (reference sequence). CDR3: CASSINTGGGYTF. The CDR3 DNA reads TGTGCCAGTAGTATTAATACAGGGGGCGGCTACACCTTC.

V gene TRBV10-3 combines with J gene TRBJ2-7, with TRBD1 matching over 8 bases. The CDR3 loop spans 13 amino acids. V gave up 7 bases and J gave up 1 base; unmatched junction bases: 3. The germline V gene has CDR1 ENHRY and CDR2 SYGVKD. The CDR3, as DNA: TGTGCCATCAATGGACAGGGATCCTACGAGCAGTACTTC. Translated, it gives CAINGQGSYEQYF.

The V gene is TRBV5-1, the J gene TRBJ2-1, with D unclear. The V gene lost 1 base and the J gene lost 2 bases, with 10 bases spanning the gap. In germline, CDR1 is SGHRS, CDR2 YFSETQ. The CDR3 loop spans 15 amino acids. The CDR3 loop reads CASSLTLATYNEQFF. The DNA for the CDR3 is TGCGCCAGCAGCTTGACCCTTGCTACCTACAATGAGCAGTTCTTC.

The table lists this clone with a count of one. V usage is TRBV7-3 and J usage is TRBJ1-1, with TRBD1 matching 9 bases. This CDR3 comprises 15 residues. V lost 5 bases to trimming and J lost 4 bases; unmatched junction nucleotides: 8. Germline lookup yields CDR1 SGHTA and CDR2 FQGTGA. The CDR3 DNA is TGTGCCAGCAGCCCTAGACAGGGGGAGGGCACTGAAGCTTTCTTT. This sequence encodes CASSPRQGEGTEAFF.

This chain connects TRBV4-1 to TRBJ2-5; 7 positions match TRBD2. The junction had 3 bases not matched to a gene; V was cut back by 1 base and J by 4 bases. The CDR3 has 14 amino acids. The V gene's germline CDR1 is MGHRA and CDR2 YSYEKL. The CDR3 loop reads CASSQVGGSETQYF. Written as DNA, the CDR3 is TGCGCCAGCAGCCAAGTGGGGGGGTCAGAGACCCAGTACTTC.

V is TRBV5-1 and J is TRBJ2-1, with 9 bases identical to TRBD2. V shed 4 bases and J 4 bases; nucleotides not matched to a gene: 6. This CDR3 contains 15 residues. The germline gives CDR1 SGHRS, CDR2 YFSETQ. CDR3 sequence reads: CASSTAGGPYNEQFF. For the CDR3, the DNA is TGCGCCAGCAGCACAGCGGGAGGACCATACAATGAGCAGTTCTTC.

V and J are TRBV7-3 and TRBJ2-1; 9 bases align to TRBD2. The CDR3 has 15 residues. Germline assignment: CDR1 SGHTA and CDR2 FQGTGA. V shed 5 bases, J shed 9 bases, and the junction held 11 bases outside the gene matches. Written as DNA, the CDR3 is TGTGCCAGCAGCCAGGGGCTAGCGGGATGGGGTGAGCAGTTCTTC. Translation gives CASSQGLAGWGEQFF.